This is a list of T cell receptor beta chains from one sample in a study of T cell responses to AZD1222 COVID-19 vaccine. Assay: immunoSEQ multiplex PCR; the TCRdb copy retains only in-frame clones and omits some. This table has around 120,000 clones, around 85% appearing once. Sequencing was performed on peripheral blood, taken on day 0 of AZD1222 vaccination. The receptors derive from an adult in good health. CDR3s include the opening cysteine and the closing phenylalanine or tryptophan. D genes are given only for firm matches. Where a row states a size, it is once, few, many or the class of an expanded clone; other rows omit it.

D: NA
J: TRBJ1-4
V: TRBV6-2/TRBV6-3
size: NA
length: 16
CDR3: CASSYGQRTTNEKLFF
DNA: TGTGCCAGCAGTTACGGACAGAGAACAACTAATGAAAAACTGTTTTTT

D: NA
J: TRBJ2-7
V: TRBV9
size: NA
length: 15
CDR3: CASSVEEGYTYEQYF
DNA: TGTGCCAGCAGCGTAGAAGAGGGTTACACCTACGAGCAGTACTTC

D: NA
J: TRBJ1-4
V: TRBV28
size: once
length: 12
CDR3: CASSGVGEKLFF
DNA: TGTGCCAGCAGTGGGGTTGGGGAAAAACTGTTTTTT

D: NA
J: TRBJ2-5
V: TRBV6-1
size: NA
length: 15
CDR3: CASSEGEEGWATQYF
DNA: TGTGCCAGCAGTGAAGGAGAGGAGGGTTGGGCGACCCAGTACTTC

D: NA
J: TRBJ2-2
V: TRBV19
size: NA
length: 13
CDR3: CASNHFGTGELFF
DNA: TGTGCCAGTAATCACTTCGGAACCGGGGAGCTGTTTTTT

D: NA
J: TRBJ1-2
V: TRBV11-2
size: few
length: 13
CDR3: CASSLAASYGYTF
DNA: TGTGCCAGCAGCTTAGCAGCTTCCTATGGCTACACCTTC

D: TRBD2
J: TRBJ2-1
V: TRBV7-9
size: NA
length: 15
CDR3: CASSFEGGSYNEQFF
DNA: TGTGCCAGCAGCTTCGAGGGCGGGAGTTACAATGAGCAGTTCTTC

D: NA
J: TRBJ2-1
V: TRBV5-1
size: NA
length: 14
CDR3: CASSLGALPNEQFF
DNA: TGCGCCAGCAGCTTGGGGGCTCTACCCAATGAGCAGTTCTTC

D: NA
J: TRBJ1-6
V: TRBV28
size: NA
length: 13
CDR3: CASSPDGHSPLHF
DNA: TGTGCCAGCAGTCCGGATGGGCACTCACCCCTCCACTTT

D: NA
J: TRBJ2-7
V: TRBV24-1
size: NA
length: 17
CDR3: CATSDTPTGQGGYEQYF
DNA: TGTGCCACCAGTGATACCCCGACAGGTCAGGGGGGGTACGAGCAGTACTTC

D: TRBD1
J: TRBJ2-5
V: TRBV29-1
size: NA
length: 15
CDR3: CSVHKRDRVGETQYF
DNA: TGCAGCGTCCACAAAAGGGACAGGGTAGGGGAGACCCAGTACTTC

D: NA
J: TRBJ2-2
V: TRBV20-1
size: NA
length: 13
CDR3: CSASPTRAGELFF
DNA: TGCAGTGCTAGTCCCACCCGGGCCGGGGAGCTGTTTTTT

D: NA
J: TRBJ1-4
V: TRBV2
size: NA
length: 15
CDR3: CASRLMGATNEKLFF
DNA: TGTGCCAGCAGGTTGATGGGGGCAACTAATGAAAAACTGTTTTTT

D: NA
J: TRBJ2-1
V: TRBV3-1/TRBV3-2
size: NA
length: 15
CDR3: CASSQGPAGAKEQFF
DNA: TGTGCCAGCAGCCAAGGTCCAGCGGGTGCTAAGGAGCAGTTCTTC

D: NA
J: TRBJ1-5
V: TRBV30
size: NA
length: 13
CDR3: CAWSPDSNQPQHF
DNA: TGTGCCTGGAGTCCGGATAGCAATCAGCCCCAGCATTTT

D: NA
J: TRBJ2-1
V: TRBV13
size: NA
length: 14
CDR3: CASSLGRGSNEQFF
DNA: TGTGCCAGCAGCTTAGGCCGTGGTTCTAATGAGCAGTTCTTC

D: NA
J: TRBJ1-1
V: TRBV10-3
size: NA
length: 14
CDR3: CAISDNRGKTEAFF
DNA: TGTGCCATCAGTGATAATAGGGGTAAGACTGAAGCTTTCTTT

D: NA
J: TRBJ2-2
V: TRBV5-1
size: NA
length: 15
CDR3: CASSSLAAKTGELFF
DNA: TGCGCCAGCAGCTCATTGGCAGCAAAAACCGGGGAGCTGTTTTTT

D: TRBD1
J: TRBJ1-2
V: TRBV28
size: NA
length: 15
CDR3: CASSTTLDRGYGYTF
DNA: TGTGCCAGCAGCACTACTTTGGACAGGGGTTATGGCTACACCTTC

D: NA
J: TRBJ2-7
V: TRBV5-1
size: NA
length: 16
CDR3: CASSWGLELTDYEQYF
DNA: TGCGCCAGCAGCTGGGGTCTGGAGTTAACCGACTACGAGCAGTACTTC

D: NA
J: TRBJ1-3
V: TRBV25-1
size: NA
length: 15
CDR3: CASSEYNSSGNTIYF
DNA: TGTGCCAGCAGTGAATATAACAGCTCTGGAAACACCATATATTTT

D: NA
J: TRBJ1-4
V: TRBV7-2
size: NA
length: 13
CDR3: CASSWNRDGKLFF
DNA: TGTGCCAGCAGCTGGAACAGAGACGGAAAACTGTTTTTT

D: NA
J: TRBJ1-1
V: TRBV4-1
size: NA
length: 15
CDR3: CASSQEDIVNTEAFF
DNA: TGCGCCAGCAGCCAAGAAGACATAGTGAACACTGAAGCTTTCTTT

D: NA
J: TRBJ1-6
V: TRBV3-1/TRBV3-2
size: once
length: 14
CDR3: CASSQDARNSPLHF
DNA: TGTGCCAGCAGCCAAGACGCTCGGAATTCACCCCTCCACTTT

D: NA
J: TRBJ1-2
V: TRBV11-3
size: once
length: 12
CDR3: CASSLGGDGYTF
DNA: TGTGCCAGCAGCTTAGGGGGCGATGGCTACACCTTC

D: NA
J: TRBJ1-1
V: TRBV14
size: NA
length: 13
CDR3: CASSLGGNTEAFF
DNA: TGTGCCAGCAGCCTGGGGGGAAACACTGAAGCTTTCTTT

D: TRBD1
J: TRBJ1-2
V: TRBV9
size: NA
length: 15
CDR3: CASSGTGGANYGYTF
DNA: TGTGCCAGCAGCGGCACAGGGGGCGCTAACTATGGCTACACCTTC

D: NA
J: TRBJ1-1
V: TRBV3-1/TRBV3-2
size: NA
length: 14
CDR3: CASSQEVGGTEAFF
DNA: TGTGCCAGCAGCCAAGAGGTGGGGGGGACTGAAGCTTTCTTT